This T cell receptor (beta chain) was identified in a study of blood T cell repertoires in COVID-19. The overall study: The United States, Italy and Spain supplied acute and convalescent COVID-19 samples. T cells, B-cell-depleted T cells, or PBMCs supplied cDNA or gDNA.

How the authors handled the data: Researchers report that nucleated cell counts were estimated from reference gene primer amplification. Repertoires were generated with immunoSEQ multiplex PCR, while TCRdb's copy carries only in-frame clones and drops some. V and J calls and clone size are those listed in that table; D and trimming were worked out from the DNA. The data hold about 59,000 clones, with around 70% observed a single time. This CDR3 has 14 residues. CDR1 is MNHNY, CDR2 SVGAGI, per germline (reference sequence). V was clipped by 5 bases and J by 6 bases; unmatched bases: 9. The source is a woman aged 65 to 85 with acute or convalescent COVID-19. The chain uses TRBV6-6 and TRBJ1-2; 7 bases map to TRBD1. The sample consisted of peripheral blood. The CDR3 reads CASSTGARDNGYTF. CDR3 nucleotides: TGTGCCAGCAGTACAGGGGCCCGCGACAATGGCTACACCTTC.